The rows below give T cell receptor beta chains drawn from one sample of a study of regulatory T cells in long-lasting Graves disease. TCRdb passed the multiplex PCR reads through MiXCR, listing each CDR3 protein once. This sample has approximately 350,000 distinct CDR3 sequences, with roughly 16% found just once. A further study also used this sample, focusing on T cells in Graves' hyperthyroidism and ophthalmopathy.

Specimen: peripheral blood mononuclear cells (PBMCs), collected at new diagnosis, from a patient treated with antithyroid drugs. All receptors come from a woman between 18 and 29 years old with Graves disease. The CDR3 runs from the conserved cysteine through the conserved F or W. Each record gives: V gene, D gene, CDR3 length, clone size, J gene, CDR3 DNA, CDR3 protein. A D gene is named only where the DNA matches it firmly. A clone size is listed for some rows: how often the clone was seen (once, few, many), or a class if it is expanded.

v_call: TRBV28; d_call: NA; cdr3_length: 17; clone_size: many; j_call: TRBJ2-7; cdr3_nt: TGTGCCAGCAGTTTATGGCAGGGGTTGGGTGGGACCTACGAGCAGTACTTC; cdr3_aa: CASSLWQGLGGTYEQYF
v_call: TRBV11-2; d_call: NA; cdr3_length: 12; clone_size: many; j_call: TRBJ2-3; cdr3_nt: TGTGCCAGCAGCTTAGACACGGATACGCAGTATTTT; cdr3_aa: CASSLDTDTQYF
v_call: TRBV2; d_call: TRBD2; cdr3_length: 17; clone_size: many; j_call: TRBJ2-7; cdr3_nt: TGTGCCAGCAGACCGATCCCACTAGCGGGAGTTGGCTACGAGCAGTACTTC; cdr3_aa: CASRPIPLAGVGYEQYF
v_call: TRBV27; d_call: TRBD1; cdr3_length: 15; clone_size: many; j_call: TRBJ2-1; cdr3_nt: TGTGCCAGCCTTCACCGGGACAGGCCATACAATGAGCAGTTCTTC; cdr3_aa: CASLHRDRPYNEQFF
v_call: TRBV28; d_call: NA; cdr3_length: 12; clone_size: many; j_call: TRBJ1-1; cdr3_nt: TGTGCCAGCAGTTTATACGCGGTTGAAGCTTTCTTT; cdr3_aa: CASSLYAVEAFF
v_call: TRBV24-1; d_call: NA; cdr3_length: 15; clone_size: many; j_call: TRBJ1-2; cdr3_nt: TGTGCCACCAGTGATGCCGGGACGGTTTCGTATGGCTACACCTTC; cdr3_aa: CATSDAGTVSYGYTF
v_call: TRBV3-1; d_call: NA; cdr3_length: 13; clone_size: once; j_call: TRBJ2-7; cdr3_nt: TGTGCCAGCAGCCTGAGGGGCGCATCCGGGCAGTACTTC; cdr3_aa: CASSLRGASGQYF
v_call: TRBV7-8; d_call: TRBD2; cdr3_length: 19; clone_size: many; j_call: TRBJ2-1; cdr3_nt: TGTGCCAGCAGCTCCGAAGGGGGGACTAGCGGGGGGTCCTACAATGAGCAGTTCTTC; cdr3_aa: CASSSEGGTSGGSYNEQFF
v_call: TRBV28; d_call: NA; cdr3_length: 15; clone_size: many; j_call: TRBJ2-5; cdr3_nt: TGTGCCAGCAGTTTATGGGGAGAGGGGATAGAGACCCAGTACTTC; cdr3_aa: CASSLWGEGIETQYF
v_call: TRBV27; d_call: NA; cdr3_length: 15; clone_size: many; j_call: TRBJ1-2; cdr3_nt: TGTGCCAGCAGTTTATCGGTTCAGGGGAACTATGGCTACACCTTC; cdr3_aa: CASSLSVQGNYGYTF
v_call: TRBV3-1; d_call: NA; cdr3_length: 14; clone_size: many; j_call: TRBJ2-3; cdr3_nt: TGTGCCAGCAGCCACAGACAGGTGGAAGATACGCAGTATTTT; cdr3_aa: CASSHRQVEDTQYF
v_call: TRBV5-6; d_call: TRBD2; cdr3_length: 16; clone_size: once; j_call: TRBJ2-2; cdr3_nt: TGTGCCAGCAGCTTGTGGAGCGGGGGGGCCGCCGGGGAGCTGTTTTTT; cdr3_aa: CASSLWSGGAAGELFF
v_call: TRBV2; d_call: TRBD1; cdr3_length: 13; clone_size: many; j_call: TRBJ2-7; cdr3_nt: TGTGCCAGCAGCCGGGACAGCAACTACGAGCAGTACTTC; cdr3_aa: CASSRDSNYEQYF
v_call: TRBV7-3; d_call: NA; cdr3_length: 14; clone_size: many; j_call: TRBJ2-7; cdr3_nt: TGTGCCAGCAGCTTAACGGACAGTTCCTACGAGCAGTACTTC; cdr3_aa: CASSLTDSSYEQYF
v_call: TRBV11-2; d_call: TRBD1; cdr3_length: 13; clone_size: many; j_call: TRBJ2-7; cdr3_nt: TGTGCCAGCAGTCTGGGACAGGGAAGCGAGCAGTACTTC; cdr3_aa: CASSLGQGSEQYF
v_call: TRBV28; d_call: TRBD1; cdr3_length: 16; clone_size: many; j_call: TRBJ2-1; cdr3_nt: TGTGCCAGCAGTTCGGCAGGACAGGCCTCCTACAATGAGCAGTTCTTC; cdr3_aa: CASSSAGQASYNEQFF
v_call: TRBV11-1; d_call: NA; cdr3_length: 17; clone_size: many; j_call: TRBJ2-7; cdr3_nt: TGTGCCAGCAGCCGTGGGTCGGTCTTCAGAGGCACCTACGAGCAGTACTTC; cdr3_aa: CASSRGSVFRGTYEQYF
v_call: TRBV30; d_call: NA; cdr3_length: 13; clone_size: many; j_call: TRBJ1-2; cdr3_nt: TGTGCCTGGAGTGCAGGGGCCACCTATGGCTACACCTTC; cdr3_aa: CAWSAGATYGYTF
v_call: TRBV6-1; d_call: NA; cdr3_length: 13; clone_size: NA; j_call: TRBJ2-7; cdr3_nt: TGTGCCAGCAGCCTGCGGGATTGGGAAGAGCAGTACTTC; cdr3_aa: CASSLRDWEEQYF
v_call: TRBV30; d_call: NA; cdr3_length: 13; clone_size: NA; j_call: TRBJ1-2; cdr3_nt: TGTGCCTGGCAGCGGGACACCAGTTTAGGCTACACCTTC; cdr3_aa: CAWQRDTSLGYTF
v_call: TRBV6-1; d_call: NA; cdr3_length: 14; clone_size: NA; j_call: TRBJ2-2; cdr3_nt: TGTGCCAGCAGGCAACTCCAGCGGGCCGGGGAGCTGTTTTTT; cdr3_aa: CASRQLQRAGELFF
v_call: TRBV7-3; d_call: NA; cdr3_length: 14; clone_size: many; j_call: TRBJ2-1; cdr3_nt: TGTGCCAGCAGCTTACGCTCCCACGCACATGAGCAGTTCTTC; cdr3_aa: CASSLRSHAHEQFF
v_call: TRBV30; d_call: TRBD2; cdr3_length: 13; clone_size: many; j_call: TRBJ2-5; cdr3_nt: TGTGCCTGGAGCGCGGGGGGACGAGAGACCCAGTACTTC; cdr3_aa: CAWSAGGRETQYF
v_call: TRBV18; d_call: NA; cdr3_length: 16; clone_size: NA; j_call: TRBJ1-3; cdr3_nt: TGTGCCAGCTCACCATTAAAGGGATCCTCTGGAAACACCATATATTTT; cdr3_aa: CASSPLKGSSGNTIYF
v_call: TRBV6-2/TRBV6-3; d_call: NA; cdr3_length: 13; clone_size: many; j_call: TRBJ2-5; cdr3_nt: TGTGCCAGCAGTGAGCGAAAGGCAGAGACCCAGTACTTC; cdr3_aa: CASSERKAETQYF
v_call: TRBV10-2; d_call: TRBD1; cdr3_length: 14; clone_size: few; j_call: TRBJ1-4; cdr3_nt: TGCGCCAGCAGTCGGACAGGGCCAAATGAAAAACTGTTTTTT; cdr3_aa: CASSRTGPNEKLFF
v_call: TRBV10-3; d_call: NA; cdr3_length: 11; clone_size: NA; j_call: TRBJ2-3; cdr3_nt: TGTGCCATGGGGGACAAAAGTACGCAGTATTTT; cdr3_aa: CAMGDKSTQYF
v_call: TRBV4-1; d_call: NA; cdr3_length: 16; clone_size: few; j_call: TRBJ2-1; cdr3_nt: TGCGCCAGCAGCCAAGTAGGCGGGAAAACCTACAATGAGCAGTTCTTC; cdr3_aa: CASSQVGGKTYNEQFF
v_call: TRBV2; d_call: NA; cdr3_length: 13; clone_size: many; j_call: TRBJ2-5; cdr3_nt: TGTGCCAGCATTCCCCCGATCCGGGAGACCCAGTACTTC; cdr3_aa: CASIPPIRETQYF
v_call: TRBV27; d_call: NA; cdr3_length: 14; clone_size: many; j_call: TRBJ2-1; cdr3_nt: TGTGCCAGCAGTTTTCGAGGGCAGTACAATGAGCAGTTCTTC; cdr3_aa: CASSFRGQYNEQFF
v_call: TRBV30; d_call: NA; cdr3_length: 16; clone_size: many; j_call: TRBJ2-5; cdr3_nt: TGTGCCTGGAGTCCAAGCCAGACAAGGCCTTGGGAGACCCAGTACTTC; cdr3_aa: CAWSPSQTRPWETQYF
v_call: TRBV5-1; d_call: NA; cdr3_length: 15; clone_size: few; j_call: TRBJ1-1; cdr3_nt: TGCGCCAGCAGCTTGGATGGGGCTGGGAACACTGAAGCTTTCTTT; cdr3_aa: CASSLDGAGNTEAFF
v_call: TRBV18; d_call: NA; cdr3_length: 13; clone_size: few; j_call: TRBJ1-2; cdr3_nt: TGTGCCAGCTCACAGGTGGGAGACTATGGCTACACCTTC; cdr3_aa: CASSQVGDYGYTF
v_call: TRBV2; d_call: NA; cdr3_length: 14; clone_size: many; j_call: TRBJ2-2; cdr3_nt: TGTGCCAGCATTGGGCTAGTGAACACCGGGGAGCTGTTTTTT; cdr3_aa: CASIGLVNTGELFF
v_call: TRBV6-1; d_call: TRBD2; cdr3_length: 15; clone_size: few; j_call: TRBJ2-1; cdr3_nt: TGTGCCAGCAGGACACTAGCGGGGGGGAACAATGAGCAGTTCTTC; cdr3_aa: CASRTLAGGNNEQFF
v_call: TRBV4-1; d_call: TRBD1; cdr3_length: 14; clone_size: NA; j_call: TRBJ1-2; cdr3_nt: TGCGCCAGCAGCCCGTCGGACAGGGGCGGCGGCTACACCTTC; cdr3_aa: CASSPSDRGGGYTF
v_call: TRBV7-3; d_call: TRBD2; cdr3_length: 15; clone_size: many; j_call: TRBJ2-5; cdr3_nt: TGTGCCAGCAGCACCGCCGGACTAGGGCAAGAGACCCAGTACTTC; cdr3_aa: CASSTAGLGQETQYF
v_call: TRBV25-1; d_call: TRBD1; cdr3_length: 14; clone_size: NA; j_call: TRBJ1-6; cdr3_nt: TGTGCCAGCCTAGAAGACAGGGGCAATTCACCCCTCCACTTT; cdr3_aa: CASLEDRGNSPLHF
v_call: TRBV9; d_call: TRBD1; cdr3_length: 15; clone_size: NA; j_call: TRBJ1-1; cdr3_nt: TGTGCCAGCAGCGTAGGGGGGACAGGGGCCACTGAAGCTTTCTTT; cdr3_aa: CASSVGGTGATEAFF
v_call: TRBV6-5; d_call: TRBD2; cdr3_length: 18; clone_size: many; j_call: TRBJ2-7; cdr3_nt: TGTGCCAGCAGTTACTCGTTACTAGCGGGAGGAACCGGATGGGAGCAGTACTTC; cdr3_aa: CASSYSLLAGGTGWEQYF
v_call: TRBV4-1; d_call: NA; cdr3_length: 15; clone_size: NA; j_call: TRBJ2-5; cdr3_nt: TGCGCCAGCAGCCAAGACGGCGGGTGGGGGGAGACCCAGTACTTC; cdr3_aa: CASSQDGGWGETQYF
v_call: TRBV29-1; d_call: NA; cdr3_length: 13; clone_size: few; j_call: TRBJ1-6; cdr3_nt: TGCAGCGTTGAAGGGGGGGGTTCTTCACCCCTCCACTTT; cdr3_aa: CSVEGGGSSPLHF
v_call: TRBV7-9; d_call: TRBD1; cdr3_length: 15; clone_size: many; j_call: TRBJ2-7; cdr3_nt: TGTGCCAGCAGCTCCCGACAGGGGAGGCCCTACGAGCAGTACTTC; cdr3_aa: CASSSRQGRPYEQYF
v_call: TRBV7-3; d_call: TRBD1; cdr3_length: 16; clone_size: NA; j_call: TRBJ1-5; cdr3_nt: TGTGCCAGCAGCCCGACAGGGAGGTATAGCAATCAGCCCCAGCATTTT; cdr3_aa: CASSPTGRYSNQPQHF
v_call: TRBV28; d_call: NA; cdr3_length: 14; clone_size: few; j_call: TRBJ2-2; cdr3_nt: TGTGCCAGCCGCCCTGGGGAAGACTACGGGGAGCTGTTTTTT; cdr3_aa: CASRPGEDYGELFF
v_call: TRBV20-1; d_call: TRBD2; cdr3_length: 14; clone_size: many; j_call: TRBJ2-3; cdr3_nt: TGCAGTGCGGAATCTAGCGGAGGCACAGATACGCAGTATTTT; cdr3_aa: CSAESSGGTDTQYF
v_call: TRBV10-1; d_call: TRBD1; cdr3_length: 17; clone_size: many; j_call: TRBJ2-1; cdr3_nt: TGCGCCAGCAGTTCCGTCCCGGGACAGAGCTCCTACAATGAGCAGTTCTTC; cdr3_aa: CASSSVPGQSSYNEQFF
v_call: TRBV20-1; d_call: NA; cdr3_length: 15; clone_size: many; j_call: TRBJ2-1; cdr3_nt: TGCAGTGCCCCCCCCCTAGCGCAGTCCTACAATGAGCAGTTCTTC; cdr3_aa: CSAPPLAQSYNEQFF
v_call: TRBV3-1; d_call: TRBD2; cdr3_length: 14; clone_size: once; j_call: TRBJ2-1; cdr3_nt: TGTGCCAGCACCCAGAGCGGGCGGGGGGCTGAGCAGTTCTTC; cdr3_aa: CASTQSGRGAEQFF
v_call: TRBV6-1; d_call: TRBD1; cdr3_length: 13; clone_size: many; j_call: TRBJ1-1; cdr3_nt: TGTGCCAGCAATAGAAACAGGGGCACTGAAGCTTTCTTT; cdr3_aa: CASNRNRGTEAFF
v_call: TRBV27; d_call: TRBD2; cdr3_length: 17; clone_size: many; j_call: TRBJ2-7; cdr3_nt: TGTGCCAGCAGTTCCTTGACTAGCGGGGGAATAGGCTACGAGCAGTACTTC; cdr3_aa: CASSSLTSGGIGYEQYF
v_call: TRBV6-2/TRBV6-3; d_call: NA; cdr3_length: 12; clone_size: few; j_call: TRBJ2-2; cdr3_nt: TGTGCCAGCAGCAAAGACACCGGGGAGCTGTTTTTT; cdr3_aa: CASSKDTGELFF